These T cell receptor beta chains were read from a single sample in a study of T cells after yellow fever vaccination. TCRdb re-called the 5' RACE reads with MiXCR, one entry per CDR3 protein. The sample includes some 390,000 distinct CDR3 sequences, about 6% of them seen just once. Specimen: PBMCs, collected 5 days after the yellow fever booster vaccination. The origin of the receptors is a young man who received the YFV17D yellow fever vaccine. Both conserved end residues are part of each CDR3. The order of the fields is CDR3 length, D gene, V gene, clone size, J gene, CDR3 protein, CDR3 DNA. A D gene is named only where the DNA matches it firmly. Clone size is stated in some rows and not others, as once, few, many or a class when expanded.

>15|TRBD2|TRBV20-1|many|TRBJ2-1
CSARKTSGTYNEQFF
TGCAGTGCTAGAAAAACTAGCGGCACCTACAATGAGCAGTTCTTC
>13|-|TRBV30|-|TRBJ2-3
CAWSFYTTDTQYF
TGTGCCTGGAGTTTCTACACCACAGATACGCAGTATTTT
>13|-|TRBV19|many|TRBJ1-5
CASSTSRGQPQHF
TGTGCCAGTAGTACTTCTAGGGGTCAGCCCCAGCATTTT
>15|-|TRBV7-2|-|TRBJ2-3
CASTPNSARTDTQYF
TGTGCCAGCACTCCCAACAGCGCGCGCACAGATACGCAGTATTTT
>16|TRBD2|TRBV28|few|TRBJ2-1
CASSPWGGASYNEQFF
TGTGCCAGCTCACCCTGGGGGGGAGCCTCCTACAATGAGCAGTTCTTC
>20|TRBD2|TRBV27|few|TRBJ2-3
CASSPLGAGGPILDSDTQYF
TGTGCCAGCAGTCCCCTCGGGGCGGGAGGGCCCATATTAGATTCAGATACGCAGTATTTT
>15|TRBD2|TRBV7-2|many|TRBJ2-7
CASSLEPAGGREQYF
TGTGCCAGCAGCTTAGAGCCAGCGGGAGGGCGGGAGCAGTACTTC
>12|-|TRBV5-4|many|TRBJ2-1
CASSFAWDEQFF
TGTGCCAGCAGCTTTGCGTGGGATGAGCAGTTCTTC
>13|-|TRBV20-1|-|TRBJ1-3
CSARTNAGNTIYF
TGCAGTGCAAGAACAAATGCTGGAAACACCATATATTTT
>16|TRBD2|TRBV29-1|few|TRBJ2-1
CSVAGSTSGRSNEQFF
TGCAGCGTTGCCGGATCAACTAGCGGGAGATCCAATGAGCAGTTCTTC
>16|-|TRBV11-1|-|TRBJ2-2
CASSPRIKVNTGELFF
TGTGCCAGCAGCCCTAGGATTAAAGTCAACACCGGGGAGCTGTTTTTT
>14|-|TRBV5-1|-|TRBJ1-3
CASSLVGAGNTIYF
TGCGCCAGCAGCTTGGTGGGGGCTGGAAACACCATATATTTT
>15|TRBD2|TRBV4-3|-|TRBJ2-1
CASSSAGGAYNEQFF
TGCGCCAGCAGTTCAGCGGGAGGCGCCTACAATGAGCAGTTCTTC
>16|-|TRBV5-6|few|TRBJ2-6
CASSFAGYSGANVLTF
TGTGCCAGCAGCTTTGCGGGTTACTCTGGGGCCAACGTCCTGACTTTC
>16|TRBD1|TRBV18|few|TRBJ2-4
CASSPPWTGQKNIQYF
TGTGCCAGCTCACCACCCTGGACAGGGCAGAAAAACATTCAGTACTTC
>17|TRBD2|TRBV27|many|TRBJ2-1
CASSIGLAGGPYNEQFF
TGTGCCAGCAGCATCGGACTAGCGGGAGGGCCCTACAATGAGCAGTTCTTC
>13|-|TRBV20-1|few|TRBJ2-3
CSARDRPTDTQYF
TGCAGTGCTAGAGATCGGCCTACAGATACGCAGTATTTT
>15|TRBD1|TRBV7-9|few|TRBJ2-3
CASSLGTGLTDTQYF
TGTGCCAGCAGCTTAGGGACAGGGCTCACAGATACGCAGTATTTT
>17|TRBD2|TRBV4-2|many|TRBJ2-1
CASSQVGRGSGYNEQFF
TGTGCCAGCAGCCAAGTCGGACGCGGGAGCGGATACAATGAGCAGTTCTTC
>15|-|TRBV10-1|few|TRBJ2-2
CASSESNGGTGELFF
TGCGCCAGCAGTGAGTCGAACGGGGGAACCGGGGAGCTGTTTTTT
>16|TRBD2|TRBV7-9|few|TRBJ2-2
CASSEPSGRQTGELFF
TGTGCCAGCAGCGAACCTAGCGGGAGGCAGACCGGGGAGCTGTTTTTT
>12|-|TRBV2|-|TRBJ2-5
CASTPKQETQYF
TGTGCCAGCACGCCTAAACAAGAGACCCAGTACTTC
>15|TRBD2|TRBV20-1|-|TRBJ2-1
CSASRTSGIYNEQFF
TGCAGTGCTAGTCGGACTAGCGGGATATACAATGAGCAGTTCTTC
>12|TRBD1|TRBV11-2|few|TRBJ2-2
CASSIQGRELFF
TGTGCCAGCAGCATACAGGGGCGGGAGCTGTTTTTT
>18|-|TRBV28|-|TRBJ1-5
CASSSWGKGVGGDQPQHF
TGTGCCAGCAGTTCCTGGGGTAAAGGGGTAGGGGGGGATCAGCCCCAGCATTTT
>15|-|TRBV27|-|TRBJ2-6
CASGPLGSGANVLTF
TGTGCCAGTGGACCCCTCGGTTCTGGGGCCAACGTCCTGACTTTC
>13|TRBD1|TRBV11-2|-|TRBJ1-5
CASSLDLGQTSHF
TGTGCCAGCAGCTTAGATCTGGGACAGACATCGCATTTT
>16|TRBD2|TRBV12-3/TRBV12-4|few|TRBJ2-3
CASSLRPSGSTDTQYF
TGTGCCAGCAGTTTAAGGCCTAGCGGGAGCACAGATACGCAGTATTTT
>15|TRBD2|TRBV12-3/TRBV12-4|few|TRBJ2-6
CASSFGGSRANVLTF
TGTGCCAGCAGTTTCGGGGGGTCTAGGGCCAACGTCCTGACTTTC
>13|-|TRBV6-5|-|TRBJ1-5
CASSYRGDQPQHF
TGTGCCAGCAGTTACAGGGGAGACCAGCCCCAGCATTTT
>15|-|TRBV12-3/TRBV12-4|-|TRBJ1-4
CASSLVMGGGEKLFF
TGTGCCAGCAGCCTCGTGATGGGCGGAGGTGAAAAACTGTTTTTT
>15|TRBD2|TRBV7-3|many|TRBJ2-7
CASSLSGGRFGEQYF
TGTGCCAGCAGCTTAAGCGGGGGGAGATTCGGCGAGCAGTACTTC